This T cell receptor (beta chain) emerged from a study of blood T cell repertoires in COVID-19. Overall study context: Nucleic acid was either cDNA or gDNA, and it came from T cells, B-cell-depleted T cells, or PBMCs.

In the original processing: Amplified reference gene primers provided the basis for estimating nucleated cell counts. Produced via immunoSEQ multiplex PCR; TCRdb's table is partial and in-frame only. The V and J calls and clone size come from that table; D and trimming were worked out from the DNA. The sample records about 130,000 clones, approximately 80% being singletons. This TCR derives from a woman aged 55-70 years with acute or convalescent COVID-19. The sequenced material came from peripheral blood.

CDR3: CASSELRDTEAFF. CDR3 bases: TGTGCCAGCAGTGAACTCAGGGACACTGAAGCTTTCTTT. The rearrangement links TRBV2 to TRBJ1-1; D is possibly TRBD1 (5 bases). Germline-derived CDR1 and CDR2 are SNHLY and FYNNEI. Deletions cut 2 bases from V and 3 bases from J, with 7 bases between. The CDR3 loop spans 13 amino acids.